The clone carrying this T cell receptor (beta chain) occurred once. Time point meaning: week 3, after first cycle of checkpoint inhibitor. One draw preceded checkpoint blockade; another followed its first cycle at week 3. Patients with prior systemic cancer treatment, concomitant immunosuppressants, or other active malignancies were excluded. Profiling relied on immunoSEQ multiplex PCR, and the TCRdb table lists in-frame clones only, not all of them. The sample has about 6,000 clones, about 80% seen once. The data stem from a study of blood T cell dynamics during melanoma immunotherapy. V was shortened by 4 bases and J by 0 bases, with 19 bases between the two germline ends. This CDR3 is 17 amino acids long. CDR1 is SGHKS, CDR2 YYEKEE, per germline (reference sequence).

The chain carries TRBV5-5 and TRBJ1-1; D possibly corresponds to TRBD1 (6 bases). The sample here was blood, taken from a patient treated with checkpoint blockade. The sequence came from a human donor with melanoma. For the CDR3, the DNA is TGTGCCAGCAGCCCCTACCGATTGGACAGAGTGAACACTGAAGCTTTCTTT. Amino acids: CASSPYRLDRVNTEAFF.